This T cell receptor (beta chain) was captured by sequencing in a study of CD8+ T cells in alopecia areata. RNA extraction was followed by reverse transcription into cDNA, which acted as the sequencing template. Measured with immunoSEQ multiplex PCR; TCRdb has only the in-frame clones, and not every one. The table records around 160,000 clones, 80% to 90% of them present only once. V lost 0 bases and J 3 bases, leaving 10 bases between the germline ends. The CDR3 length is 15 residues. Germline V gene sequence: CDR1 SGHTA, CDR2 FQGTGA. The sample was CD8+ T cells sorted from blood, taken at week 0. The TCR sequence derives from a human donor with alopecia areata. The chain recombines TRBV7-3 with TRBJ2-3, with D perhaps TRBD1 (5 bases). CDR3 nucleotides: TGTGCCAGCAGCTTAACAGGGGCGCTTACAGATACGCAGTATTTT. Translating gives CASSLTGALTDTQYF.